Each of the 5 T cell receptor beta chains below was sequenced from the same sample in a study of CD8+ T cells in alopecia areata. Extracted RNA was reverse transcribed into cDNA, the sequencing template. Generated by immunoSEQ multiplex PCR, the TCRdb table keeps only in-frame clones and is missing some. The sample carries 150,000 or so clones, 86% recorded once. Treatment in this sample: oral pan-JAK inhibitor, 5-10 mg twice daily. The specimen was CD8+ T cells sorted from blood, collected at week 4, from a patient treated with tofacitinib. The source is a human donor with alopecia areata.

This chain joins TRBV4-1 and TRBJ1-4; D is unresolved. Germline CDR1 reads MGHRA; CDR2 reads YSYEKL. The CDR3 has 15 residues. V lost 0 bases, J lost 7 bases, and 12 bases lay in between. CDR3 nucleotide sequence: TGCGCCAGCAGCCAAGATAGCAGGTTAAGTGAAAAACTGTTTTTT. Translation: CASSQDSRLSEKLFF.

V is TRBV6-5 and J is TRBJ1-2, with a possible D match to TRBD1 (6 bases). V was shortened by 2 bases and J by 0 bases, with 13 bases between the two germline ends. The CDR3 is made up of 16 amino acids. Germline assignment: CDR1 MNHEY and CDR2 SVGAGI. CDR3 in DNA: TGTGCCAGCAGTTACGGGACCGGACAGCCTAACTATGGCTACACCTTC. This sequence encodes CASSYGTGQPNYGYTF.

V gene TRBV5-1 combines with J gene TRBJ1-4, with D hard to call. Trimming left V 2 bases short and J 2 bases short, with 7 bases between. The germline V gene encodes CDR1 SGHRS and CDR2 YFSETQ. This CDR3 contains 14 residues. The CDR3 coding sequence is TGCGCCAGCAGCTTCGGACCCACTAATGAAAAACTGTTTTTT. It translates to CASSFGPTNEKLFF.

This rearrangement joins TRBV5-1 to TRBJ1-1; the match to TRBD1 covers 11 bases. The CDR3 is 17 amino acids. Germline-derived CDR1 and CDR2 are SGHRS and YFSETQ. With V trimmed by 7 bases and J by 2 bases, 13 bases remained unmatched. CDR3 DNA sequence: TGCGCCAGCGCCCCTTTCCCCGGGACAGGGGGAAACACTGAAGCTTTCTTT. Translation gives CASAPFPGTGGNTEAFF.

The chain combines TRBV6-5 with TRBJ1-1, with TRBD1 identical over 7 bases. V trimming: 5 bases; J trimming: 1 base; junction bases outside the gene matches: 7. The CDR3 is 15 amino acids. Germline CDR1 is MNHEY and CDR2 is SVGAGI. The CDR3 here is CASSPGQVPNTEAFF. CDR3 bases: TGTGCCAGCAGTCCAGGACAGGTTCCGAACACTGAAGCTTTCTTT.